These 9 T cell receptor beta chains came from one sample sequenced in a study of blood T cell repertoires in COVID-19. Assay used: immunoSEQ multiplex PCR; TCRdb lists only in-frame clones, some missing. The sample yields about 44,000 clones, around 75% seen once. Sample: peripheral blood. These receptors were collected from a man older than 75 with acute or convalescent COVID-19.

This chain uses TRBV5-5 with TRBJ2-1; D gene ambiguous. The CDR3 sequence is 12 residues long. CDR1 and CDR2 (germline): SGHKS, YYEKEE (reference sequence). Trimming removed 0 bases at V and 9 bases at J, with 7 bases between. The CDR3 DNA follows: TGTGCCAGCAGCTTGGGCCTAACTGAGCAGTTCTTC. Its protein is CASSLGLTEQFF.

The chain has TRBV6-2 or TRBV6-3 and TRBJ2-7; D is possibly TRBD2 (6 bases). The germline CDR1 and CDR2 sequences are MNHEY and SVGEGT. The CDR3 runs 16 residues. V was trimmed by 4 bases and J by 0 bases, leaving 16 bases between them. CDR3 in DNA: TGTGCCAGCAGTTCGCCCGGGACTCCTAGCTCCTACGAGCAGTACTTC. This sequence encodes CASSSPGTPSSYEQYF.

This clone was counted between two and nine times. The V and J genes are TRBV7-2 and TRBJ2-2; D is perhaps TRBD1 (6 bases). CDR3 length equals 15 residues. The germline V and J ends were trimmed by 6 bases and 2 bases, with 13 bases remaining between them. Germline V CDR1 and CDR2: SGHTA, FQGNSA. CDR3 amino acids: CASRPDRTNTGELFF. The CDR3 DNA follows: TGTGCCAGCAGACCTGACAGGACTAACACCGGGGAGCTGTTTTTT.

This clone came up many times. The V gene is TRBV27, the J gene TRBJ2-7, with 15 bases identical to TRBD2. V lost 5 bases and J lost 7; bases outside the gene matches: 3. Per the germline V gene, CDR1 is MNHEY and CDR2 is SMNVEV (reference sequence). CDR3 length: 14 residues. Here the CDR3 DNA reads TGTGCCAGCAGTCCTGGGACTAGCGGGAGGGAGCAGTACTTC. Its translation: CASSPGTSGREQYF.

The rearrangement links TRBV2 to TRBJ2-1, with D unresolved. Trimming took 4 bases from V and 5 from J, leaving 6 bases between them. The CDR3 has 12 residues. Germline V CDR1 and CDR2: SNHLY, FYNNEI. The DNA of the CDR3 is TGTGCCAGCAGTGCCTTCCACAATGAGCAGTTCTTC. It yields the protein CASSAFHNEQFF.

The gene calls are TRBV28 and TRBJ2-3, with 9 bases aligning to TRBD2. CDR1 is MDHEN and CDR2 is SYDVKM in the germline V gene. The CDR3 spans 15 residues. After removal of 6 bases from V and 2 bases from J, the junction contained 6 bases not matched to a gene. CDR3 bases: TGTGCCAGCAGGGATAGCGGGAGCCCCACAGATACGCAGTATTTT. As protein: CASRDSGSPTDTQYF.

V and J are TRBV2 and TRBJ2-7; D is undetermined. The germline V gene encodes CDR1 SNHLY and CDR2 FYNNEI. The length of the CDR3 is 12 residues. The V gene lost 5 bases and the J gene lost 5 bases, with 10 bases spanning the gap. CDR3 sequence: CASSKEENEQYF. Written as DNA, the CDR3 is TGTGCCAGCAGTAAAGAGGAGAACGAGCAGTACTTC.

This clone appeared a few times. The chain has TRBV18 and TRBJ2-7; 8 bases line up with TRBD1. Germline V gene lookup returns CDR1 KGHSH and CDR2 LQKENI. The CDR3 covers 14 residues. Trimming at V came to 0 bases and at J to 5 bases, leaving 3 bases not matched to a gene. CDR3 residues: CASSPPGTGDEQYF. The CDR3, as DNA: TGTGCCAGCTCACCACCTGGGACAGGAGACGAGCAGTACTTC.

The V call is TRBV19, the J call TRBJ1-1; 11 nucleotides line up with TRBD1. V shed 5 bases, J shed 5 bases, and the junction held 10 bases outside the gene matches. Germline CDR1 and CDR2: LNHDA and SQIVND (reference sequence). The CDR3 has 16 amino acids. The CDR3 DNA sequence: TGTGCCAGTAGTCCCGGACAGGGGGCAGTGGGGACTGAAGCTTTCTTT. As protein: CASSPGQGAVGTEAFF.